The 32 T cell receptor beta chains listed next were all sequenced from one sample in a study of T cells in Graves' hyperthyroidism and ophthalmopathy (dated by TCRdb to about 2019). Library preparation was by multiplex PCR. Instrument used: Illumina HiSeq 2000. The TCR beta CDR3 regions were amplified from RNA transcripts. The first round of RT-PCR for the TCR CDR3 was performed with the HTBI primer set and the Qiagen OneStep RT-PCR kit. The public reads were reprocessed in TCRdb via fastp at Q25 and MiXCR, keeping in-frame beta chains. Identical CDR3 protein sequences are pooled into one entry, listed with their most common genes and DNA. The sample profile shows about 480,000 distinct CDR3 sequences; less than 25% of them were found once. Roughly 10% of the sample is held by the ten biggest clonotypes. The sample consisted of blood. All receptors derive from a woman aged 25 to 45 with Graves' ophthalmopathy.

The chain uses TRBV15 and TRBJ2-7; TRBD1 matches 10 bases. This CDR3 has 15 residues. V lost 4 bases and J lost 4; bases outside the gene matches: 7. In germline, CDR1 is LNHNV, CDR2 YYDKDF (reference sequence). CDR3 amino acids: CATSTIDRGLYEQYF. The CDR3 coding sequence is TGTGCCACCAGCACCATCGACAGGGGGCTATACGAGCAGTACTTC.

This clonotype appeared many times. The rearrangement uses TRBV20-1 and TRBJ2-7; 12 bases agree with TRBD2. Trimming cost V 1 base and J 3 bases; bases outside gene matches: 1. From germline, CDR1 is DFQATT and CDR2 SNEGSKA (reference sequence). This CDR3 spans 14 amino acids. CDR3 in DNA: TGCAGTGCTAGAGGGGGACTAGCGGGCTACGAGCAGTACTTC. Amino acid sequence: CSARGGLAGYEQYF.

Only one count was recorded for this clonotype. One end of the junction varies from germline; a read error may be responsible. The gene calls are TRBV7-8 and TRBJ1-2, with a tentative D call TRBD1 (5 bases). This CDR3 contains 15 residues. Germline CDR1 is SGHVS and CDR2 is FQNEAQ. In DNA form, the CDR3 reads TGCGCCAGCAGCCGATACGCCGGGGCACGAGTGGGCTACACCTTC. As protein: CASSRYAGARVGYTF.

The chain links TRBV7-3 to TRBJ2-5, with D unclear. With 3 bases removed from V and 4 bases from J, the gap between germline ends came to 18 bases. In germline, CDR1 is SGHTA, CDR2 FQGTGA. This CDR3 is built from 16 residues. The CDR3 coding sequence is TGTGCCAGCAGCTTCGGGCCCCAAGCCGGTTTAGAGACCCAGTACTTC. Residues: CASSFGPQAGLETQYF.

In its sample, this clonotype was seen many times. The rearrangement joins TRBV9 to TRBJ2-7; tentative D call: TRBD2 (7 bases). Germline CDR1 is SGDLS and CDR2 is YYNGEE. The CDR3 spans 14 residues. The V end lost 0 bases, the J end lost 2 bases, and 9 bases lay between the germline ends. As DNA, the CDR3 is TGTGCCAGCAGCGTAGGGGGGGGCCCCTACGAGCAGTACTTC. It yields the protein CASSVGGGPYEQYF.

The CDR3 DNA is TGTGCCAGCAGGGTTTCGGCTGAAGCTTTCTTT. As protein: CASRVSAEAFF. The V and J genes are TRBV12-3 or TRBV12-4 and TRBJ1-1; no firm D call. The CDR3 is made up of 11 amino acids. The V gene lost 6 bases and the J gene lost 6 bases, with 8 bases spanning the gap.

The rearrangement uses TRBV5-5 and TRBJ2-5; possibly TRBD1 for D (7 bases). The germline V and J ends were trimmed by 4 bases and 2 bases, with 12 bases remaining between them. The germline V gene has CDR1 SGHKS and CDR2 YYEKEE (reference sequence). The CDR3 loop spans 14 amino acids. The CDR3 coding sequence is TGTGCCAGCAGCGCGGGACAGATTCAAGAGACCCAGTACTTC. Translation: CASSAGQIQETQYF. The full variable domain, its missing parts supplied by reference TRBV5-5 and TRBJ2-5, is DAGVTQSPTHLIKTRGQQVTLRCSPISGHKSVSWYQQVLGQGPQFIFQYYEKEERGRGNFPDRFSARQFPNYSSELNVNALLLGDSALYLCASSAGQIQETQYFGPGTRLLVL.

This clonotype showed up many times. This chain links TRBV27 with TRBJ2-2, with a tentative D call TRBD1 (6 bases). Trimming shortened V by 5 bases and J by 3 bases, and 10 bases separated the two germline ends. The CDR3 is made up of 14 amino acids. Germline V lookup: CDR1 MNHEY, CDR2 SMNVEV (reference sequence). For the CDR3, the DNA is TGTGCCAGCAGTAACGGACAGTACACCGGGGAGCTGTTTTTT. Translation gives CASSNGQYTGELFF.

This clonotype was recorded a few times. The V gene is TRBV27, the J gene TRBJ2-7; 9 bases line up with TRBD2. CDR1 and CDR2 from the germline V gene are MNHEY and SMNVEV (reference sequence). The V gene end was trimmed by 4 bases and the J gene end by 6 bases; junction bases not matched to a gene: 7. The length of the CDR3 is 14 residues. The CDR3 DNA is TGTGCCAGCAGTTATGCGGGGGGGCTTGGCGAGCAGTACTTC. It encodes CASSYAGGLGEQYF.

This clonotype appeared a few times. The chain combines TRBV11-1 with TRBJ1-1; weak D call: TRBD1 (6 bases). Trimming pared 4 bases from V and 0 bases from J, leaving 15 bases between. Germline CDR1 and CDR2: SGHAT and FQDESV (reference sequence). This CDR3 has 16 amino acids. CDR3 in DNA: TGTGCCAGCAGCTCAGAGGGGGGAGGGGTGAACACTGAAGCTTTCTTT. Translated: CASSSEGGGVNTEAFF. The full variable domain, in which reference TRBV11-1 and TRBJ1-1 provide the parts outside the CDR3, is EAEVAQSPRYKITEKSQAVAFWCDPISGHATLYWYRQILGQGPELLVQFQDESVVDDSQLPKDRFSAERLKGVDSTLKIQPAELGDSAMYLCASSSEGGGVNTEAFFGQGTRLTVV.

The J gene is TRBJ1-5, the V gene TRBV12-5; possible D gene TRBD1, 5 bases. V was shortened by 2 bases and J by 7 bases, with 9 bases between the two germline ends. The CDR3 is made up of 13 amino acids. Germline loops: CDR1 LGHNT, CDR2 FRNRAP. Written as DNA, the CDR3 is TGTGCTAGTGGTTTGTTGGGGGACCAGCCCCAGCATTTT. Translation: CASGLLGDQPQHF.

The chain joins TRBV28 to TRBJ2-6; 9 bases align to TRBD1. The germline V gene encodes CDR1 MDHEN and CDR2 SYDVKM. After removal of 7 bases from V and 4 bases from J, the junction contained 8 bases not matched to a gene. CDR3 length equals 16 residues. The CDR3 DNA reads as TGTGCCAGCACTACCGGGACAGGGTTGGGGGCCAACGTCCTGACTTTC. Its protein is CASTTGTGLGANVLTF.

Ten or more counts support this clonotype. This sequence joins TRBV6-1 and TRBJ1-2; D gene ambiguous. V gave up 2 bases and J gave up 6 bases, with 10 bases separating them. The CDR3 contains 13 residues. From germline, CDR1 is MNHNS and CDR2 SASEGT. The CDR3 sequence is CASSEQHGDGYTF. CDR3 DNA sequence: TGTGCCAGCAGTGAACAACACGGGGATGGCTACACCTTC.

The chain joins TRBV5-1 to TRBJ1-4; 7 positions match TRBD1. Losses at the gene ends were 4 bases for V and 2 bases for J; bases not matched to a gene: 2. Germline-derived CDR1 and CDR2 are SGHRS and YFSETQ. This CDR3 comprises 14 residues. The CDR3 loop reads CASSGGQTNEKLFF. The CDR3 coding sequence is TGCGCCAGCAGCGGGGGACAGACTAATGAAAAACTGTTTTTT.

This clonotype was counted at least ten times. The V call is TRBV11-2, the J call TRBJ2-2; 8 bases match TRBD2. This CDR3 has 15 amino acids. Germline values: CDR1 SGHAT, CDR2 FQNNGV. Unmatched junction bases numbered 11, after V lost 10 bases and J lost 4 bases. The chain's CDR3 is CAIVSGGRGTGELFF. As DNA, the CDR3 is TGTGCCATCGTATCGGGGGGGCGCGGCACCGGGGAGCTGTTTTTT.

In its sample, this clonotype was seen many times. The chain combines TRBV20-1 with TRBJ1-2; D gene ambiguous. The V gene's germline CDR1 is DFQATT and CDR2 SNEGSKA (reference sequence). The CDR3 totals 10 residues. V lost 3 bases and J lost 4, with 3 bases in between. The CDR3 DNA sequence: TGCAGTGCTAGCAGCTATGGCTACACCTTC. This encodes CSASSYGYTF.

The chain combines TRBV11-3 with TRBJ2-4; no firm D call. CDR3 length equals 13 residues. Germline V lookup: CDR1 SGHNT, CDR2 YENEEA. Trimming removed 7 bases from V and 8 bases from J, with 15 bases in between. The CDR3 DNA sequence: TGTGCCAGCATCTCCCGCACCGCAGACATTCAGTACTTC. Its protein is CASISRTADIQYF.

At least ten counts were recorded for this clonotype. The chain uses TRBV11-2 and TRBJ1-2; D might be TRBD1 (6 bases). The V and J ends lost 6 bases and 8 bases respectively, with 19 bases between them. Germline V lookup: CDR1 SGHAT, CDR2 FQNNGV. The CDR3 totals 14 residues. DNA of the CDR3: TGTGCCAGCAGAACCTGGTCGGGGGCGCAGGGCTACACCTTC. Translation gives CASRTWSGAQGYTF.

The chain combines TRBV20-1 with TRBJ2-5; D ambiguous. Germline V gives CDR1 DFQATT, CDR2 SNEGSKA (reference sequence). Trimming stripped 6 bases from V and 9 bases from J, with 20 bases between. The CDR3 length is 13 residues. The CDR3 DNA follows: TGCAGTGCACCTAGGACGGGCGGCTCGGCCCAGTACTTC. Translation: CSAPRTGGSAQYF.

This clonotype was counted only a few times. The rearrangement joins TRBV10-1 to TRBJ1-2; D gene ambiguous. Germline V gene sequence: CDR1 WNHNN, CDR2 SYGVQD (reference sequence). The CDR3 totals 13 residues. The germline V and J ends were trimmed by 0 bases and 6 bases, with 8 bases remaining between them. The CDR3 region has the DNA TGCGCCAGCAGTGAGTCTGTCCATCATGGCTACACCTTC. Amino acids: CASSESVHHGYTF.

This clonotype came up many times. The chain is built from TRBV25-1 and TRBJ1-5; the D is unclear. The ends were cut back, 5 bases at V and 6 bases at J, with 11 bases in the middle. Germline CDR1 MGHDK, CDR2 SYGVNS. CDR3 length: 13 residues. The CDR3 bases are TGTGCCAGCAGTAACGGAGTTTTTCAGCCCCAGCATTTT. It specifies CASSNGVFQPQHF.

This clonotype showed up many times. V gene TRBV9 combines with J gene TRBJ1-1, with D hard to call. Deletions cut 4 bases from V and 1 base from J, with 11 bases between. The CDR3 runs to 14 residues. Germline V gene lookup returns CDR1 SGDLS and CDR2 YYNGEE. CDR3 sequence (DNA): TGTGCCAGCAGCCCTCGAGAATCGAACACTGAAGCTTTCTTT. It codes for CASSPRESNTEAFF.

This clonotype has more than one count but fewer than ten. CDR3 residues: CASSLRQIPYEAFF. The CDR3 DNA follows: TGTGCCAGCAGTCTTCGCCAGATACCATATGAAGCTTTCTTT. The rearrangement joins TRBV28 to TRBJ1-1; D unclear. The CDR3 totals 14 residues. Trimming took off 5 bases at V and 7 bases at J, with 17 bases between the two ends. Germline CDR1 MDHEN, CDR2 SYDVKM.

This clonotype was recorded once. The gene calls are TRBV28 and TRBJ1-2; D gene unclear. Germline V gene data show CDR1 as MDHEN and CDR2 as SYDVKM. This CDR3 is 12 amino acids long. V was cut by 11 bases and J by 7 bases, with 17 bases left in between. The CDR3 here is CALRKGNGGYTF. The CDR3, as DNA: TGTGCCCTACGTAAAGGGAATGGTGGCTACACCTTC.

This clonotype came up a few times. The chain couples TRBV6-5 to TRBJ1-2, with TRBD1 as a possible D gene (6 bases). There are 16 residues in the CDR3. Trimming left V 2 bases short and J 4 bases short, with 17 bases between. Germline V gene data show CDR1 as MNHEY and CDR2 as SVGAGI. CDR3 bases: TGTGCCAGCAGTTACGGGGGGCGTTGGTATAGCTATGGCTACACCTTC. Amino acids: CASSYGGRWYSYGYTF.

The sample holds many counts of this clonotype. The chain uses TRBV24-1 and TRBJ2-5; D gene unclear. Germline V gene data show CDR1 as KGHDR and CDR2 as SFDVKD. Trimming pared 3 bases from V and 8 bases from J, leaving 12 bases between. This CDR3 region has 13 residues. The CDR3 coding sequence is TGTGCCACCAGTGATCTTCTCGTGGCCACCCAGTACTTC. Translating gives CATSDLLVATQYF.

The CDR3 coding sequence is TGTGCCAGCATTGGGGGACTGCGATCTACCTATGGCTACACCTTC. Amino acid sequence: CASIGGLRSTYGYTF. The chain recombines TRBV6-2 or TRBV6-3 with TRBJ1-2; tentative D call: TRBD1 (5 bases). The CDR3 consists of 15 residues. V gave up 7 bases and J gave up 4 bases, with 19 bases separating them. The germline V gene has CDR1 MNHEY and CDR2 SVGEGT.

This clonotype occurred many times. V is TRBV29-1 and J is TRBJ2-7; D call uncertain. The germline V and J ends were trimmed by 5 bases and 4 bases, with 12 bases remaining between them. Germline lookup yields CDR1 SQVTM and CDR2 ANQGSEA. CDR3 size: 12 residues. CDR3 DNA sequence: TGCAGCGTTAGGGCAGAACTATACGAGCAGTACTTC. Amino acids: CSVRAELYEQYF.

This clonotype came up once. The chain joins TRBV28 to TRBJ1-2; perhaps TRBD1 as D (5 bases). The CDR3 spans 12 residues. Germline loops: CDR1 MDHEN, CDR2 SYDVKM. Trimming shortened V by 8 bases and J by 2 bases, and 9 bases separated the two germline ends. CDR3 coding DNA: TGTGCCAGCGGGGACTGGAACTATGGCTACACCTTC. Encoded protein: CASGDWNYGYTF.

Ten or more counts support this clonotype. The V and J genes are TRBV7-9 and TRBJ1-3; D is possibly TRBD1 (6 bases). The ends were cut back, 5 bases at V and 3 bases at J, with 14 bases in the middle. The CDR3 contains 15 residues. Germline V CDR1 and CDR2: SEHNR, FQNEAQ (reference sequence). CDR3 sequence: CASSPTGSSGNTIYF. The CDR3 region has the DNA TGTGCCAGCAGCCCCACAGGGTCTAGTGGAAACACCATATATTTT.

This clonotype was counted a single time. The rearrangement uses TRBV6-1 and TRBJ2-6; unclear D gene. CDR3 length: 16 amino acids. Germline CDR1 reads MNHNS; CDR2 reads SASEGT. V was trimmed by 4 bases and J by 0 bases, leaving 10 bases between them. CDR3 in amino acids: CASSARRNSGANVLTF. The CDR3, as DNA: TGTGCCAGCAGTGCAAGACGGAACTCTGGGGCCAACGTCCTGACTTTC.

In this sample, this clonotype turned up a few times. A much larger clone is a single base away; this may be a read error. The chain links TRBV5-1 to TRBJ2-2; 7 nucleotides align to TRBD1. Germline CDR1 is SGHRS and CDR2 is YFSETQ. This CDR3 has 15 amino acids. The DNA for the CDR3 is TGCGCCAGCAGCGTAGGGGGCCCTAACACCGGGGAGCTGTGTTTT. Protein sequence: CASSVGGPNTGELCF.